This TCR beta chain came from a study of CD4 T cells in relation to SARS-CoV-2 and coronaviruses. Assay used: immunoSEQ multiplex PCR; TCRdb lists only in-frame clones, some missing. The sample has some 30,000 clones, approximately 80% seen once. This CDR3 is built from 14 residues. Germline V gene data show CDR1 as SGHRS and CDR2 as YFSETQ. V trimming: 2 bases; J trimming: 3 bases; junction bases outside the gene matches: 4. CD4+ T cells from unexposed donors were obtained before the COVID-19 pandemic (2011-2018). Isolation of CD4+ T cells took place after roughly nine days in culture. Half the medium was replaced with IL-2 medium on days 3 and 7. This clone is medium-sized in the sample. Antigen specificity is unknown.

Source material: CD4+ T cells from PBMCs, cultured in vitro. The chain links TRBV5-1 to TRBJ2-7; 8 bases are a match to TRBD1. This TCR came from a human donor in good health. The CDR3 spells CASSLGTGLYEQYF. In nucleotides, the CDR3 is TGCGCCAGCAGCTTAGGGACAGGCCTCTACGAGCAGTACTTC.